The rows below give T cell receptor beta chains drawn from one sample of a study of T cell responses to AZD1222 COVID-19 vaccine. Measured with immunoSEQ multiplex PCR; TCRdb has only the in-frame clones, and not every one. The table shows 150,000 to 160,000 clones, with 85% to 95% occurring only once. This material consisted of peripheral blood, taken 28 days after the second AZD1222 dose. These TCRs come from an adult who received the AZD1222 COVID-19 vaccine. CDR3s include the opening cysteine and the closing phenylalanine or tryptophan. The order of the fields is D gene, V gene, J gene, CDR3 protein, CDR3 DNA. A D gene is named only where the DNA matches it firmly.

-,TRBV2,TRBJ1-5,CASSDGGMQPQHF,TGTGCCAGCAGTGATGGAGGAATGCAGCCCCAGCATTTT
-,TRBV7-2,TRBJ2-2,CASNISPGNTGELFF,TGTGCCAGCAATATCTCCCCTGGGAACACCGGGGAGCTGTTTTTT
-,TRBV25-1,TRBJ2-2,CASSDAGSNTGELFF,TGTGCCAGCAGTGATGCGGGATCGAACACCGGGGAGCTGTTTTTT
TRBD2,TRBV7-2,TRBJ2-7,CASSYSGTSRGEQYF,TGTGCCAGCAGCTATTCCGGGACTAGCCGGGGCGAGCAGTACTTC
-,TRBV27,TRBJ2-3,CASSSRTDTQYF,TGTGCCAGCAGTTCAAGGACAGATACGCAGTATTTT
-,TRBV5-1,TRBJ1-1,CASSQRGEAEAFF,TGCGCCAGCAGCCAAAGAGGGGAGGCTGAAGCTTTCTTT
-,TRBV14,TRBJ2-4,CASSLEGDRLSSGVVIQYF,TGTGCCAGCAGCCTGGAGGGAGACAGGTTGAGTTCCGGGGTTGTCATTCAGTACTTC
-,TRBV6-5,TRBJ2-7,CASSYSSGPYEQYF,TGTGCCAGCAGTTACTCGTCGGGCCCCTACGAGCAGTACTTC
TRBD1,TRBV6-1,TRBJ2-1,CASSECTRQGLVCNEQFF,TGTGCCAGCAGTGAATGTACGCGACAGGGGCTGGTTTGCAATGAGCAGTTCTTC
TRBD1,TRBV5-1,TRBJ1-6,CASSLGTGSRAPLHF,TGCGCCAGCAGCTTAGGGACAGGAAGTAGGGCACCCCTCCACTTT